These 26 T cell receptor beta chains share one sample of origin, sequenced in a study of T cell responses to AZD1222 COVID-19 vaccine. Generated by immunoSEQ multiplex PCR, the TCRdb table keeps only in-frame clones and is missing some. The table shows 95,000 or so clones, with 88% occurring only once. Source: peripheral blood, taken on day 0 of AZD1222 vaccination. The receptor source for this set is an adult in good health.

This clone was seen just once. V is TRBV5-1 and J is TRBJ1-3; a weak D match, TRBD1 (5 bases). Trimming pared 4 bases from V and 7 bases from J, leaving 15 bases between. Germline lookup yields CDR1 SGHRS and CDR2 YFSETQ. This CDR3 contains 14 residues. The CDR3 protein is CASSLGTAGNTIYF. The CDR3 nucleotides are TGCGCCAGCAGCCTAGGGACCGCGGGGAACACCATATATTTT.

The chain recombines TRBV7-2 with TRBJ2-3; D ambiguous. The CDR3 has 13 amino acids. The V and J ends lost 5 bases and 5 bases respectively, with 11 bases between them. From germline, CDR1 is SGHTA and CDR2 FQGNSA. CDR3 DNA: TGTGCCAGCAGCGGCCGACTGGGAGATACGCAGTATTTT. The encoded protein is CASSGRLGDTQYF.

J is TRBJ2-7 and V is TRBV7-2; TRBD2 matches at 11 bases. The CDR3 extends over 15 amino acids. Per germline, CDR1 SGHTA and CDR2 FQGNSA. Losses at the gene ends were 5 bases for V and 0 bases for J; bases not matched to a gene: 3. The CDR3 nucleotides are TGTGCCAGCAGCCCGGGACTAGCGGACTCCTACGAGCAGTACTTC. It yields the protein CASSPGLADSYEQYF.

The chain combines TRBV5-1 with TRBJ1-2, with D possibly being TRBD1 (6 bases). CDR3 length: 13 residues. Deletions cut 4 bases from V and 7 bases from J, with 14 bases between. From germline, CDR1 is SGHRS and CDR2 YFSETQ. For the CDR3, the DNA is TGCGCCAGCAGCGAGACTGCAGGGGCTGGCTACACCTTC. Translated: CASSETAGAGYTF. Variable domain in full (rest from reference TRBV5-1 and TRBJ1-2): KAGVTQTPRYLIKTRGQQVTLSCSPISGHRSVSWYQQTPGQGLQFLFEYFSETQRNKGNFPGRFSGRQFSNSRSEMNVSTLELGDSALYLCASSETAGAGYTFGSGTRLTVV.

The J gene is TRBJ2-3, the V gene TRBV13, with 12 bases aligning to TRBD2. From germline, CDR1 is PRHDT and CDR2 FYEKMQ (reference sequence). With 6 bases clipped from V and 4 bases from J, the junction kept 5 bases outside the gene matches. The CDR3 is 15 amino acids. This chain's CDR3 is CASRPSGGAPDTQYF. The CDR3 DNA sequence: TGTGCCAGCAGGCCTAGCGGGGGGGCCCCAGATACGCAGTATTTT. The variable domain in full, completed from reference TRBV13 and TRBJ2-3, reads AAGVIQSPRHLIKEKRETATLKCYPIPRHDTVYWYQQGPGQDPQFLISFYEKMQSDKGSIPDRFSAQQFSDYHSELNMSSLELGDSALYFCASRPSGGAPDTQYFGPGTRLTVL.

The chain carries TRBV6-4 and TRBJ1-5, with 7 bases matching TRBD1. CDR3 size: 13 residues. V gave up 8 bases and J gave up 5 bases; unmatched junction bases: 6. Germline V CDR1 and CDR2: MRHNA, SNTAGT. CDR3 amino acids: CASDIQGDQPQHF. The DNA of the CDR3 is TGTGCCAGCGATATCCAGGGGGATCAGCCCCAGCATTTT.

The chain combines TRBV21-1 with TRBJ2-7; the DNA was not compared with TRBD2, the D call given in the table. TRBV21-1 represents a pseudogene. The CDR3 contains 19 residues. CDR3 sequence: CASSKAEVNRGREGYEQYF. CDR3 DNA: TGTGCCAGCAGCAAAGCGGAGGTCAATCGCGGCAGGGAGGGTTACGAGCAGTACTTC.

In this sample, this clone turned up a few times. The V and J genes are TRBV7-9 and TRBJ2-7; a possible D gene is TRBD1 (6 bases). Trimming left V 5 bases short and J 3 bases short, with 11 bases between. The V gene's germline CDR1 is SEHNR and CDR2 FQNEAQ (reference sequence). The CDR3 is made up of 13 amino acids. The CDR3 loop is CASSLNRDYEQYF. CDR3 in DNA: TGTGCCAGCAGCCTAAACAGGGACTACGAGCAGTACTTC. Drawing the rest from reference TRBV7-9 and TRBJ2-7, the complete variable domain is DTGVSQNPRHKITKRGQNVTFRCDPISEHNRLYWYRQTLGQGPEFLTYFQNEAQLEKSRLLSDRFSAERPKGSFSTLEIQRTEQGDSAMYLCASSLNRDYEQYFGPGTRLTVT.

J is TRBJ1-1 and V is TRBV10-3; D is unresolved. Trimming shortened V by 2 bases and J by 1 base, and 11 bases separated the two germline ends. CDR1 is ENHRY, CDR2 SYGVKD, per germline. There are 15 residues in the CDR3. In DNA form, the CDR3 reads TGTGCCATCAGTGAGGTGCAGAAAGGGAACACTGAAGCTTTCTTT. It specifies CAISEVQKGNTEAFF.

The chain combines TRBV5-4 with TRBJ2-5; the D is unclear. Between the trimmed V and J ends, which lost 1 base and 3 bases, there was a span of 13 bases. From germline, CDR1 is SGHNT and CDR2 YYREEE (reference sequence). The CDR3 loop spans 15 amino acids. The CDR3 DNA sequence: TGTGCCAGCAGCTTGCAAGCACTCTCAGAAGAGACCCAGTACTTC. It encodes CASSLQALSEETQYF.

The sample holds a few counts of this clone. J is TRBJ1-2 and V is TRBV4-3, with D hard to call. The germline V gene encodes CDR1 LGHNA and CDR2 YSLEER. The V gene lost 1 base and the J gene lost 0 bases, with 9 bases spanning the gap. CDR3 length: 15 amino acids. CDR3 residues: CASSQAAKSNYGYTF. Here the CDR3 DNA reads TGCGCCAGCAGCCAAGCCGCCAAATCTAACTATGGCTACACCTTC.

J is TRBJ2-7 and V is TRBV6-1; 7 bases are shared with TRBD2. V was clipped by 1 base and J by 0 bases; unmatched bases: 3. Germline V CDR1 and CDR2: MNHNS, SASEGT. The CDR3 length is 15 residues. For the CDR3, the DNA is TGTGCCAGCAGTGAAGGGAGCGGGGACTCCTACGAGCAGTACTTC. Protein product: CASSEGSGDSYEQYF.

The genes are TRBV6-6 and TRBJ2-2; D might be TRBD1 (6 bases). The V end lost 2 bases, the J end lost 4 bases, and 14 bases lay between the germline ends. Germline-derived CDR1 and CDR2 are MNHNY and SVGAGI (reference sequence). This CDR3 has 16 residues. The CDR3 reads CASSYRPGAFTGELFF. The CDR3, as DNA: TGTGCCAGCAGTTACAGGCCAGGGGCTTTCACCGGGGAGCTGTTTTTT.

This chain joins TRBV9 and TRBJ1-4, with D hard to call. Per the germline V gene, CDR1 is SGDLS and CDR2 is YYNGEE. The CDR3 length is 15 residues. Trimming took off 6 bases at V and 8 bases at J, with 20 bases between the two ends. The CDR3 DNA sequence: TGTGCCAGCACCAACGACCCCGGAGCAGGAGAAAAACTGTTTTTT. Encoded protein: CASTNDPGAGEKLFF.

V is TRBV9 and J is TRBJ2-7; D perhaps matches TRBD1 (6 bases). Germline CDR1 SGDLS, CDR2 YYNGEE. This CDR3 region has 14 residues. Deletions cut 4 bases from V and 2 bases from J, with 13 bases between. The CDR3 spells CASSPRTEPYEQYF. The CDR3 nucleotides are TGTGCCAGCAGCCCACGGACAGAGCCCTACGAGCAGTACTTC. Full variable domain (outside the CDR3, taken from reference TRBV9 and TRBJ2-7): DSGVTQTPKHLITATGQRVTLRCSPRSGDLSVYWYQQSLDQGLQFLIQYYNGEERAKGNILERFSAQQFPDLHSELNLSSLELGDSALYFCASSPRTEPYEQYFGPGTRLTVT.

The chain links TRBV2 to TRBJ2-1; TRBD2 matches 9 bases. From germline, CDR1 is SNHLY and CDR2 FYNNEI. V lost 10 bases to trimming and J lost 0 bases; unmatched junction nucleotides: 7. The CDR3 is 15 amino acids. CDR3 DNA sequence: TGTGCCAACCGGGCGGGGGGGCCCTCCTACAATGAGCAGTTCTTC. It is translated as CANRAGGPSYNEQFF.

This chain uses TRBV30 with TRBJ1-1, with unresolved D. V was pared by 2 bases and J by 0 bases, with 7 bases between. CDR1 is GTSNPN, CDR2 SVGIG, per germline (reference sequence). The CDR3 is made up of 13 amino acids. In DNA, the CDR3 is TGTGCCTGGAGTCCCCAAATGAACACTGAAGCTTTCTTT. This encodes CAWSPQMNTEAFF.

The rearrangement links TRBV19 to TRBJ1-4; D possibly corresponds to TRBD1 (5 bases). This CDR3 contains 13 residues. Per germline, CDR1 LNHDA and CDR2 SQIVND (reference sequence). V dropped 7 bases and J dropped 5 bases, with 11 bases sitting between them. The CDR3: CASKGRPNEKLFF. The CDR3 nucleotides are TGTGCCAGTAAGGGGCGGCCAAATGAAAAACTGTTTTTT.

The chain combines TRBV30 with TRBJ2-7; 11 nucleotides match TRBD1. The CDR3 spans 15 residues. CDR1 is GTSNPN, CDR2 SVGIG, per germline (reference sequence). With 1 base clipped from V and 4 bases from J, the junction kept 6 bases outside the gene matches. CDR3 bases: TGTGCCTGGAGTGGGGGACAGGGGGTGGGTTACGAGCAGTACTTC. It specifies CAWSGGQGVGYEQYF.

This sequence joins TRBV5-4 and TRBJ2-7, with 8 bases matching TRBD2. From germline, CDR1 is SGHNT and CDR2 YYREEE (reference sequence). J gave up 2 bases and V 4 bases, and 2 bases lay outside the gene matches. CDR3 length: 13 amino acids. CDR3 bases: TGTGCCAGCAGCGCGGGACTAGCCTACGAGCAGTACTTC. Amino acids: CASSAGLAYEQYF.

This sequence joins TRBV9 and TRBJ2-3; perhaps TRBD1 as D (5 bases). Trimming pared 4 bases from V and 0 bases from J, leaving 9 bases between. CDR3 length: 14 amino acids. Per the germline V gene, CDR1 is SGDLS and CDR2 is YYNGEE. CDR3 sequence (DNA): TGTGCCAGCAGCCCCAGGGTGAGCACAGATACGCAGTATTTT. Protein product: CASSPRVSTDTQYF.

The rearrangement joins TRBV3-1 (or the pseudogene TRBV3-2) to TRBJ1-3, with no clear D. V lost 8 bases to trimming and J lost 0 bases, with 20 bases between them. The CDR3 length is 17 residues. CDR1 and CDR2 from the germline V gene are LGHDT and YNNKEL (reference sequence). The CDR3 here is CASSLDRPVSSGNTIYF. In DNA, the CDR3 is TGTGCCAGCTCCCTCGACCGTCCCGTAAGCTCTGGAAACACCATATATTTT.

The chain carries TRBV24-1 and TRBJ1-2; D perhaps matches TRBD1 (5 bases). The V gene's germline CDR1 is KGHDR and CDR2 SFDVKD. The CDR3 has 14 amino acids. Trimming shortened V by 5 bases and J by 1 base, and 10 bases separated the two germline ends. CDR3 sequence: CATSVQGLNYGYTF. The CDR3 DNA reads TGTGCCACCAGTGTCCAGGGTCTTAACTATGGCTACACCTTC.

This chain uses TRBV6-5 with TRBJ2-7, with D perhaps TRBD1 (6 bases). Deletions cut 6 bases from V and 5 bases from J, with 17 bases between. The CDR3 length is 14 residues. Germline V gene data show CDR1 as MNHEY and CDR2 as SVGAGI. CDR3 residues: CASSSNRVSHEQYF. CDR3 sequence (DNA): TGTGCCAGCAGCTCTAACAGGGTGTCCCACGAGCAGTACTTC.

V gene TRBV18 combines with J gene TRBJ2-2; TRBD2 aligns across 7 bases. The CDR3 loop spans 14 amino acids. Germline CDR1 is KGHSH and CDR2 is LQKENI. V lost 5 bases and J lost 3; bases outside the gene matches: 3. CDR3 in DNA: TGTGCCAGCTCATCAGCGGGGTACACCGGGGAGCTGTTTTTT. Its protein is CASSSAGYTGELFF.

The rearrangement links TRBV27 to TRBJ1-5, with 8 nucleotides matching TRBD1. This CDR3 spans 16 amino acids. With 2 bases clipped from V and 4 bases from J, the junction kept 7 bases outside the gene matches. In germline, CDR1 is MNHEY, CDR2 SMNVEV (reference sequence). This chain's CDR3 is CASSLQGAVRNQPQHF. The CDR3 DNA sequence: TGTGCCAGCAGTTTACAGGGGGCGGTTCGGAATCAGCCCCAGCATTTT.